Each of the 18 T cell receptor beta chains below was sequenced from the same sample in a study of cytomegalovirus exposure and HLA in healthy donors. The PCR employed 60 Vbeta primers together with 13 Jbeta primers. Sequencing used immunoSEQ multiplex PCR; TCRdb keeps in-frame clones, though not all of them. The repertoire has approximately 170,000 clones, roughly 80% of them found once; the top ten carry 1.9%. Sequenced: PBMCs. The receptors here all came from a human donor in good health.

The rearrangement links TRBV6-5 to TRBJ2-1; 11 bases match TRBD2. Germline V gene data show CDR1 as MNHEY and CDR2 as SVGAGI. This CDR3 has 16 residues. With V trimmed by 1 base and J by 5 bases, 4 bases remained unmatched. The CDR3 protein is CASSYFSGGGHNEQFF. The DNA for the CDR3 is TGTGCCAGCAGTTACTTTAGCGGGGGGGGCCACAATGAGCAGTTCTTC.

The chain joins TRBV9 to TRBJ2-7; TRBD1 agrees at 11 bases. The CDR3 loop spans 15 amino acids. CDR1 SGDLS and CDR2 YYNGEE come from the germline V gene. V was pared by 0 bases and J by 3 bases, with 2 bases of the junction left unmatched. CDR3 coding DNA: TGTGCCAGCAGCGTAGGGACAGGGGGCAACTACGAGCAGTACTTC. Amino acids: CASSVGTGGNYEQYF.

About this clone: One end of the junction does not line up with germline, which may come from a read error. This chain joins TRBV7-2 and TRBJ2-1, with 10 positions matching TRBD2. Germline V gene data show CDR1 as SGHTA and CDR2 as FQGNSA. The CDR3 loop spans 13 amino acids. CDR3 nucleotide sequence: TGTGCCAGCAGCCCCGCTAGCGGGGGAGCCCACCTCTTC. Its translation: CASSPASGGAHLF.

The gene calls are TRBV11-2 and TRBJ2-7, with TRBD2 matching over 10 bases. V shed 4 bases and J 2 bases; nucleotides not matched to a gene: 5. There are 15 residues in the CDR3. Looked up from germline, CDR1 is SGHAT and CDR2 is FQNNGV. The CDR3 DNA sequence: TGTGCCAGCAGCTCAGGACTAGCGGCCCCCTACGAGCAGTACTTC. Translated: CASSSGLAAPYEQYF.

V usage is TRBV5-4 and J usage is TRBJ2-1; D gene uncertain. The CDR3 is 14 amino acids. Germline CDR1 is SGHNT and CDR2 is YYREEE (reference sequence). Trimming cost V 2 bases and J 4 bases, with 10 bases left between them. CDR3 loop: CASSLRGFYNEQFF. The CDR3, as DNA: TGTGCCAGCAGCTTAAGAGGTTTTTACAATGAGCAGTTCTTC. The full variable domain, in which reference TRBV5-4 and TRBJ2-1 provide the parts outside the CDR3, is ETGVTQSPTHLIKTRGQQVTLRCSSQSGHNTVSWYQQALGQGPQFIFQYYREEENGRGNFPPRFSGLQFPNYSSELNVNALELDDSALYLCASSLRGFYNEQFFGPGTRLTVL.

The chain combines TRBV12-5 with TRBJ2-7; the match to TRBD1 covers 7 bases. J lost 5 bases, V lost 0 bases, and 16 bases had no gene match. This CDR3 region has 18 residues. The V gene's germline CDR1 is LGHNT and CDR2 FRNRAP. The CDR3 spells CASGLVVIRAGGGHEQYF. DNA of the CDR3: TGTGCTAGTGGTTTGGTAGTCATTCGGGCAGGGGGTGGGCACGAGCAGTACTTC.

The V gene is TRBV7-2, the J gene TRBJ2-7; maybe TRBD1 (6 bases). The CDR3 runs to 12 residues. Trimming took 5 bases from V and 4 from J, leaving 9 bases between them. Germline values: CDR1 SGHTA, CDR2 FQGNSA. The DNA for the CDR3 is TGTGCCAGCAGCATAGACAGGTACGAGCAGTACTTC. Amino acid sequence: CASSIDRYEQYF. Based on the CDR3 plus reference TRBV7-2 and TRBJ2-7, the full variable domain is GAGVSQSPSNKVTEKGKDVELRCDPISGHTALYWYRQSLGQGLEFLIYFQGNSAPDKSGLPSDRFSAERTGGSVSTLTIQRTQQEDSAVYLCASSIDRYEQYFGPGTRLTVT.

This sequence joins TRBV10-3 and TRBJ2-3; 10 nucleotides match TRBD1. Germline lookup yields CDR1 ENHRY and CDR2 SYGVKD. CDR3 size: 15 residues. Trimming removed 6 bases from V and 0 bases from J; junction bases left unmatched: 3. CDR3 DNA sequence: TGTGCCATCAGCTGGACAGGGGGTAGCACAGATACGCAGTATTTT. Protein sequence: CAISWTGGSTDTQYF.

This rearrangement joins TRBV18 to TRBJ2-1, with unresolved D. This CDR3 has 16 amino acids. V lost 0 bases and J 8 bases, leaving 17 bases between the germline ends. In germline, CDR1 is KGHSH, CDR2 LQKENI. CDR3 in amino acids: CASSPPAVKYTDEQFF. The CDR3 DNA reads as TGTGCCAGCTCACCACCGGCCGTAAAGTACACAGATGAGCAGTTCTTC.

V gene TRBV29-1 combines with J gene TRBJ2-1, with 7 bases lining up with TRBD2. J lost 0 bases, V lost 1 base, and 6 bases had no gene match. Per the germline V gene, CDR1 is SQVTM and CDR2 is ANQGSEA. The CDR3 spans 16 residues. The CDR3, as DNA: TGCAGCGTTGAAGGAGGAGCGGGACTCTCCTACAATGAGCAGTTCTTC. It translates to CSVEGGAGLSYNEQFF.

The V and J genes are TRBV6-5 and TRBJ2-5; D is uncertain. The J call may not be correct, given that the DNA end is closer to TRBJ2-7. The CDR3 spans 14 residues. The germline V gene has CDR1 MNHEY and CDR2 SVGAGI. As DNA, the CDR3 is TGTGCCAGCAGTCCCCGGGTCTACTCCTACGAGCAGTACTTC. The encoded protein is CASSPRVYSYEQYF.

The J gene is TRBJ2-3, the V gene TRBV5-8, with TRBD2 identical over 7 bases. Germline assignment: CDR1 SGHTS and CDR2 YDEGEE. The V gene end was trimmed by 2 bases and the J gene end by 2 bases; junction bases not matched to a gene: 2. The length of the CDR3 is 14 residues. DNA for the CDR3: TGTGCCAGCAGCTTAAGCGGGGTCACAGATACGCAGTATTTT. It yields the protein CASSLSGVTDTQYF.

V gene TRBV21-1 combines with J gene TRBJ2-1; TRBD1 was called by the table and not checked on the DNA. TRBV21-1 is a pseudogene locus. This CDR3 comprises 16 residues. The DNA of the CDR3 is TGTGCCAGCAGAGACCGGGACAGGGTACCCTACAATGAGCAGTTCTTC. Translated: CASRDRDRVPYNEQFF.

The CDR3, as DNA: TGTGCCACCAGCAGAGAAAGACTGAGCTCTGGAAACACCATATATTTT. As protein: CATSRERLSSGNTIYF. The chain combines TRBV15 with TRBJ1-3; D remains ambiguous. This CDR3 region has 16 residues. CDR1 is LNHNV and CDR2 is YYDKDF in the germline V gene (reference sequence). V was cut by 0 bases and J by 0 bases, with 9 bases left in between.

The chain uses TRBV5-6 and TRBJ2-5; 8 positions agree with TRBD2. Germline trimming cut 4 bases from V and 5 bases from J; bases unmatched to any gene: 7. The CDR3 extends over 14 amino acids. Germline CDR1 SGHDT, CDR2 YYEEEE. CDR3 DNA sequence: TGTGCCAGCAGCCCACCGGGGGGGCCCGAGACCCAGTACTTC. Residues: CASSPPGGPETQYF.

The genes are TRBV7-6 and TRBJ1-2; D gene uncertain. Trimming cost V 5 bases and J 11 bases, with 18 bases left between them. The CDR3 consists of 13 residues. The germline gives CDR1 SGHVS, CDR2 FNYEAQ. The CDR3 sequence: CASSQRRPGTYTF. Written as DNA, the CDR3 is TGTGCCAGCAGCCAACGTAGACCGGGTACATACACCTTC.

This CDR3 reads CASSDGTSGLQFF. In DNA, the CDR3 is TGCGCCAGCAGCGACGGGACTAGCGGTTTACAGTTCTTC. V gene TRBV5-1 combines with J gene TRBJ2-1, with 11 bases aligning to TRBD2. CDR3 length: 13 residues. From germline, CDR1 is SGHRS and CDR2 YFSETQ. Trimming took 4 bases from V and 13 from J; bases not matched to a gene: 7. Filled out from reference TRBV5-1 and TRBJ2-1, the complete variable domain reads KAGVTQTPRYLIKTRGQQVTLSCSPISGHRSVSWYQQTPGQGLQFLFEYFSETQRNKGNFPGRFSGRQFSNSRSEMNVSTLELGDSALYLCASSDGTSGLQFFGPGTRLTVL.

This clone was recorded once. The rearrangement joins TRBV19 to TRBJ1-6; D gene ambiguous. V was cut by 0 bases and J by 4 bases, with 4 bases left in between. The germline V gene encodes CDR1 LNHDA and CDR2 SQIVND (reference sequence). CDR3 length: 14 residues. The CDR3 nucleotides read TGTGCCAGTAGTATAGAACAGTATAATTCACCCCTCCACTTT. Its protein is CASSIEQYNSPLHF.